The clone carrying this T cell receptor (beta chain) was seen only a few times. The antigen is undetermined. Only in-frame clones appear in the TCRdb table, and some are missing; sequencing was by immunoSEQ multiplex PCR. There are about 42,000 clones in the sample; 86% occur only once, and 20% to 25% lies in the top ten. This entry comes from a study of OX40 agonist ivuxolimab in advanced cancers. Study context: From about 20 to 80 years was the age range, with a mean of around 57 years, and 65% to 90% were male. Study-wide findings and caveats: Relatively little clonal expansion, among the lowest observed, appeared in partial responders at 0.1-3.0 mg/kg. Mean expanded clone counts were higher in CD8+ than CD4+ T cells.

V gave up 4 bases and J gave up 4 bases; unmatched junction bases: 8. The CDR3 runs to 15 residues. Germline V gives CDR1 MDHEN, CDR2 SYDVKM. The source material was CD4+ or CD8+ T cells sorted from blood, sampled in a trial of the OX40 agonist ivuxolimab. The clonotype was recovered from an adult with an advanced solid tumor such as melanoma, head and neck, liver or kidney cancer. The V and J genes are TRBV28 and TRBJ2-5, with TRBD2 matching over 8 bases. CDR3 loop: CASSSGGQFLETQYF. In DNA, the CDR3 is TGTGCCAGCAGTTCGGGGGGGCAATTTTTAGAGACCCAGTACTTC. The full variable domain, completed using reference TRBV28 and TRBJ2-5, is DVKVTQSSRYLVKRTGEKVFLECVQDMDHENMFWYRQDPGLGLRLIYFSYDVKMKEKGDIPEGYSVSREKKERFSLILESASTNQTSMYLCASSSGGQFLETQYFGPGTRLLVL.